The entry that follows covers one TCR beta chain sequence. This CDR3 region has 14 residues. Germline V gene data show CDR1 as LNHDA and CDR2 as SQIVND (reference sequence). Losses at the gene ends were 5 bases for V and 6 bases for J; bases not matched to a gene: 6. Per the study methods: Estimation of nucleated cell counts relied on the amplification of reference gene primers. Some clones are missing from TCRdb's copy, which holds only in-frame ones; the method was immunoSEQ multiplex PCR. V, J and clone size derive from that table, while D and trimming were established from the DNA sequence. The table has about 240,000 clones, about 80% seen once. This sample is part of a study of blood T cell repertoires in COVID-19. Study-wide background: Samples representing acute and convalescent COVID-19 were sourced from the United States, Italy and Spain. Sample material is recorded as cDNA or gDNA derived from T cells, B-cell-depleted T cells, or PBMCs.

This chain links TRBV19 with TRBJ1-5, with 8 nucleotides matching TRBD1. This TCR was sampled from a woman aged 80 or older with acute or convalescent COVID-19. Sequenced input: peripheral blood. The CDR3 coding sequence is TGTGCCAGTAGTTCAGGACAGGGCGGTCAGCCCCAGCATTTT. It specifies CASSSGQGGQPQHF.